Sequencing of this TCR beta chain was carried out in a study of T-cell memory formation after mild COVID-19. Study-level findings and limits: Within pre-infection memory, some responding clones were found, suggesting cross-reactive memory joined.

This clonotype was counted once. Its specificity is not known. TCRdb re-analysed the 5' RACE reads in MiXCR, keeping a single row per CDR3 protein. The sample carries more than 450,000 distinct CDR3 sequences, around 17% recorded once. The TCR sequence derives from an adult woman who had mild COVID-19 (a few samples of this study predate the infection). Cell type and time point are not known. Sequencing was carried out using PBMCs or a T cell subset sorted from them (not recorded which).

As DNA, the CDR3 is TGCGCCAGCTTGGGACAGGGGACTGAAGCTTTCTTT. The encoded protein is CASLGQGTEAFF. The chain has TRBV5-1 and TRBJ1-1; the match to TRBD1 covers 10 bases. Germline V gene sequence: CDR1 SGHRS, CDR2 YFSETQ. After removal of 7 bases from V and 5 bases from J, the junction contained 2 bases not matched to a gene. The length of the CDR3 is 12 residues.